The source of this TCR beta chain is a study of cytomegalovirus exposure and HLA in healthy donors. The study's findings and limits: Altogether, more than 150 TCR beta chains were recorded as cytomegalovirus-associated.

This CDR3 spans 17 amino acids. After removal of 3 bases from V and 8 bases from J, the junction contained 16 bases not matched to a gene. Germline V gives CDR1 GTSNPN, CDR2 SVGIG (reference sequence). The study ran its PCR with 60 Vbeta and 13 Jbeta primers. Assay: immunoSEQ multiplex PCR; the TCRdb copy retains only in-frame clones and omits some. The sample holds 130,000 to 150,000 clones, 80% seen once. With respect to this clone: Its antigen is undetermined.

This rearrangement joins TRBV30 to TRBJ2-1; TRBD2 aligns across 10 bases. The origin of this receptor is a man between 40 and 49 years old in good health and CMV-seronegative. Sample: PBMCs. The CDR3 is CAWRKGGAGGPLDEQFF. The CDR3 DNA reads TGTGCCTGGAGGAAGGGGGGAGCGGGGGGGCCTCTCGATGAGCAGTTCTTC.